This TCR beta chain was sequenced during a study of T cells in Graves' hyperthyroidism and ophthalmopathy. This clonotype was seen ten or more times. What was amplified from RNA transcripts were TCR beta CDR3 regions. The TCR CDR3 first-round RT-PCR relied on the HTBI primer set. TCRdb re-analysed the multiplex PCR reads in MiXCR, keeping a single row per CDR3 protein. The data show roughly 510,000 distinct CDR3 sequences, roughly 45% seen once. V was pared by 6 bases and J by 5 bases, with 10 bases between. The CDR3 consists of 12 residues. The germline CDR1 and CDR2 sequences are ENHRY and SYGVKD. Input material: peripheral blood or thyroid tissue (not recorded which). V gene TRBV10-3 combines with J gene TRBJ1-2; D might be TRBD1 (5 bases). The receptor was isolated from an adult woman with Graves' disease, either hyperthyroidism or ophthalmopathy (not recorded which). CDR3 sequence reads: CAISRTSYGYTF. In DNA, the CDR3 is TGTGCCATCAGCCGGACATCGTATGGCTACACCTTC.